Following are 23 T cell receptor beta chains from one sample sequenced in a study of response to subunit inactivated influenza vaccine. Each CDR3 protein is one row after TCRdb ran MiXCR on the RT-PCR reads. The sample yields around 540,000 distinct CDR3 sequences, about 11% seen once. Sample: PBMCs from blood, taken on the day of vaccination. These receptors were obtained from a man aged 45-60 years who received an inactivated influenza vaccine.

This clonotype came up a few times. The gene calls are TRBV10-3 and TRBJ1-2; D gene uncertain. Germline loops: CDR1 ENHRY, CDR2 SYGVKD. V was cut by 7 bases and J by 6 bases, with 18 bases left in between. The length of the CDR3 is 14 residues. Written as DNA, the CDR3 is TGTGCCATCACCGCAGGTTTTGATACGGATGGCTACACCTTC. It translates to CAITAGFDTDGYTF.

CDR3 in amino acids: CSWGEGHYNEQFF. Here the CDR3 DNA reads TGCAGCTGGGGAGAAGGTCACTACAATGAGCAGTTCTTC. The V call is TRBV20-1, the J call TRBJ2-1, with D possibly matching TRBD2 (5 bases). Germline V gene sequence: CDR1 DFQATT, CDR2 SNEGSKA (reference sequence). This CDR3 is 13 amino acids long.

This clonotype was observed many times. The CDR3 here is CAINNRGLGDTQYF. The CDR3 DNA reads as TGTGCCATCAATAACAGGGGGCTTGGAGATACGCAGTATTTT. The chain is built from TRBV10-3 and TRBJ2-3; 9 nucleotides match TRBD1. CDR3 length equals 14 residues. V gave up 7 bases and J gave up 5 bases; unmatched junction bases: 7. In germline, CDR1 is ENHRY, CDR2 SYGVKD.

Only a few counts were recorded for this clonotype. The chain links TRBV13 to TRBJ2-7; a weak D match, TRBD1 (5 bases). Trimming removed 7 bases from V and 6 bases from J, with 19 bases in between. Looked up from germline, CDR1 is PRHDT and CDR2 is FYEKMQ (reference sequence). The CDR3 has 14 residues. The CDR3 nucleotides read TGTGCCAGCACCGTGGGCAGGGAAAAATTCGAGCAGTACTTC. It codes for CASTVGREKFEQYF.

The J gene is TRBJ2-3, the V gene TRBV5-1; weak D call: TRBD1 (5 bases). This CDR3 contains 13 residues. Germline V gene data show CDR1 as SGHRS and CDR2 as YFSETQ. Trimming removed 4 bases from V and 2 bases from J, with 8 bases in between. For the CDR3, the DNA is TGCGCCAGCAGCGGGGCCGTCACAGATACGCAGTATTTT. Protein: CASSGAVTDTQYF.

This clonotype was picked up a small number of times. The CDR3 DNA reads TGCAGTGCTACTACTCACAGGGGGAGCCAAGAGACCCAGTACTTC. Its protein is CSATTHRGSQETQYF. J is TRBJ2-5 and V is TRBV20-1, with 8 positions matching TRBD1. CDR1 is DFQATT, CDR2 SNEGSKA, per germline (reference sequence). The CDR3 is made up of 15 amino acids. Trimming at V came to 4 bases and at J to 1 base, leaving 8 bases not matched to a gene.

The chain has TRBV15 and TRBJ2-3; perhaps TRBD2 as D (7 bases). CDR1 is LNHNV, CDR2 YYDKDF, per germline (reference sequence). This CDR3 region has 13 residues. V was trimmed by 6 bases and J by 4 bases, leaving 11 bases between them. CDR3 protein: CATRGEGADTQYF. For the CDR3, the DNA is TGTGCCACCAGAGGGGAGGGGGCAGATACGCAGTATTTT.

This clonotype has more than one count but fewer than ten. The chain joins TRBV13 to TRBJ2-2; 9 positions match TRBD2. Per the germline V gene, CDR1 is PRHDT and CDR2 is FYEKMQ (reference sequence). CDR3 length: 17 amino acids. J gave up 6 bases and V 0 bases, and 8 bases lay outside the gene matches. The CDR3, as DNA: TGTGCCAGCAGCTTAGGCCTTCGCGGGAGGGAACCCGGGGAGCTGTTTTTT. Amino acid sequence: CASSLGLRGREPGELFF.

CDR3 in DNA: TGCAGCGTTCTGACAGGGAGGGACTACGAGCAGTACTTC. This codes for CSVLTGRDYEQYF. This chain joins TRBV29-1 and TRBJ2-7; D possibly matches TRBD1 or TRBD2 (7 bases each). Per the germline V gene, CDR1 is SQVTM and CDR2 is ANQGSEA. The CDR3 covers 13 residues. Trimming took off 5 bases at V and 3 bases at J, with 14 bases between the two ends.

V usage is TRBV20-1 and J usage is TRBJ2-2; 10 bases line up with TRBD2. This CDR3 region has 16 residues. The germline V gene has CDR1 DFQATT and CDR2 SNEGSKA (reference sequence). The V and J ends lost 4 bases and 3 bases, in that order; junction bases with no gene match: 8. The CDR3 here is CSAIVTSGDYTGELFF. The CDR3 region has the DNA TGCAGTGCTATAGTAACTAGCGGGGATTACACCGGGGAGCTGTTTTTT.

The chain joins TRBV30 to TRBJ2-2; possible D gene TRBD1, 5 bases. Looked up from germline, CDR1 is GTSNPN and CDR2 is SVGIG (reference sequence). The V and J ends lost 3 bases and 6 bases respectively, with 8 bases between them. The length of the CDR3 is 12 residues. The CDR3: CAWRRGPGELFF. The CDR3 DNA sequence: TGTGCCTGGAGAAGGGGCCCCGGGGAGCTGTTTTTT.

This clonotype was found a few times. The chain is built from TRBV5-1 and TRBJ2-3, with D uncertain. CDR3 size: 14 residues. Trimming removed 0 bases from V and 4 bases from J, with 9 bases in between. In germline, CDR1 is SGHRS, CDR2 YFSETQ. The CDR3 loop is CASSLGSDADTQYF. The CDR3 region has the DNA TGCGCCAGCAGCTTGGGGAGCGACGCAGATACGCAGTATTTT.

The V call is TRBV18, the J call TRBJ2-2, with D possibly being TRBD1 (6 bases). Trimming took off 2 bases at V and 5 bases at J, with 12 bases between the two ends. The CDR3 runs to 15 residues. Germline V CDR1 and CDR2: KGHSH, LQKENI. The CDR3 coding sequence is TGTGCCAGCTCACCATATACAGGGAGAACCGGGGAGCTGTTTTTT. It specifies CASSPYTGRTGELFF.

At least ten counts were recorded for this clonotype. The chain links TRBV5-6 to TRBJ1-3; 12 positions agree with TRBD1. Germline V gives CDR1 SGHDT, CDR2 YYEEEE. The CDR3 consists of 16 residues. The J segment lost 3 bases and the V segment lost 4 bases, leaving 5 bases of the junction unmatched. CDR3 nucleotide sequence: TGTGCCAGCAGCCCGGGACAGGGGGCTTATGGAAACACCATATATTTT. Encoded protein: CASSPGQGAYGNTIYF.

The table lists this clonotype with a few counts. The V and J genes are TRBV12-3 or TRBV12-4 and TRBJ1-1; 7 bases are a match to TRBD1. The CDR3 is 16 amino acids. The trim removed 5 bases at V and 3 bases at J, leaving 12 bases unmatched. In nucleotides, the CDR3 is TGTGCCAGCAGTCCAAACAGGGGTTTAGCTCACACTGAAGCTTTCTTT. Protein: CASSPNRGLAHTEAFF.

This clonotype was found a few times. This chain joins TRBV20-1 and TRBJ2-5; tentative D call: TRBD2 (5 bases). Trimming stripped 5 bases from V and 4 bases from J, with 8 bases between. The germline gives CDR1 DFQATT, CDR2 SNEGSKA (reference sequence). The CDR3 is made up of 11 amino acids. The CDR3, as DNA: TGCAGTGCTCATCGGGGAGAGACCCAGTACTTC. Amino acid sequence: CSAHRGETQYF.

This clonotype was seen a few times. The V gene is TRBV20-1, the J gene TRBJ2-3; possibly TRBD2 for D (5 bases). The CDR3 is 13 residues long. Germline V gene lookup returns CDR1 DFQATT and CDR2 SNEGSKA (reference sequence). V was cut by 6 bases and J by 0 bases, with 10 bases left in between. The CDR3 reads CSASGVSTDTQYF. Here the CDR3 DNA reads TGCAGTGCATCCGGGGTTAGCACAGATACGCAGTATTTT.

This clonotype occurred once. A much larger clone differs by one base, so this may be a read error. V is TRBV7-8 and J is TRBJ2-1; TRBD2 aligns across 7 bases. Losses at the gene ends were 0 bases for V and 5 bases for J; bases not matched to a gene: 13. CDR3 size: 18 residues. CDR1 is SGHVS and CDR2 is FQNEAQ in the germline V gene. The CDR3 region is CASSLASLAFDYNNEQFF. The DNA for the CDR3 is TGTGCCAGCAGCTTAGCGTCACTAGCGTTCGACTACAACAATGAGCAGTTCTTC. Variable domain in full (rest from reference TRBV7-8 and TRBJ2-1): GAGVSQSPRYKVAKRGQDVALRCDPISGHVSLFWYQQALGQGPEFLTYFQNEAQLDKSGLPSDRFFAERPEGSVSTLKIQRTQQEDSAVYLCASSLASLAFDYNNEQFFGPGTRLTVL.

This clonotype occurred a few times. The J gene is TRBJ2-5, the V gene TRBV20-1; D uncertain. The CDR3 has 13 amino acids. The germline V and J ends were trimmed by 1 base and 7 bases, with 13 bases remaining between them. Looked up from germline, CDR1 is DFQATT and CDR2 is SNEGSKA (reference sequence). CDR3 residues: CSARGPVSGTQYF. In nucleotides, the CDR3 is TGCAGTGCTAGAGGTCCGGTCTCGGGGACCCAGTACTTC.

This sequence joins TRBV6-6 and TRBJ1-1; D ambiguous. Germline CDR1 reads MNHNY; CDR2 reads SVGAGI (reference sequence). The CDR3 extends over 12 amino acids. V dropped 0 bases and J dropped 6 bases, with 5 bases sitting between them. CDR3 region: CASSYSSSEAFF. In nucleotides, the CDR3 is TGTGCCAGCAGTTACTCGAGCTCTGAAGCTTTCTTT.

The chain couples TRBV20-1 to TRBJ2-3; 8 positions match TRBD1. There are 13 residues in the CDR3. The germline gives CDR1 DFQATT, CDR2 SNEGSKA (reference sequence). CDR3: CSNRGKAGDTQYF. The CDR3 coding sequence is TGCAGCAACAGGGGGAAGGCTGGGGATACGCAGTATTTT.

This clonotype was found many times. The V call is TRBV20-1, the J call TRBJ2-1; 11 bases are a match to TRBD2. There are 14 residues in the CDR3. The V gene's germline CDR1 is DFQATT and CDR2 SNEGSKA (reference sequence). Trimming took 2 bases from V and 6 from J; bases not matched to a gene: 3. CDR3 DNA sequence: TGCAGTGCTAGATCACTAGCGGGAGTCAATGAGCAGTTCTTC. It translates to CSARSLAGVNEQFF.

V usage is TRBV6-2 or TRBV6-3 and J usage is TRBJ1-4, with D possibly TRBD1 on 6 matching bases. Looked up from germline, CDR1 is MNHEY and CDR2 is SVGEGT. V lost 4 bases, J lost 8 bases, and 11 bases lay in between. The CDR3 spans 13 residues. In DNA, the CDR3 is TGTGCCAGCAGTTCCGGGGGCTACGAAAAACTGTTTTTT. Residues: CASSSGGYEKLFF.